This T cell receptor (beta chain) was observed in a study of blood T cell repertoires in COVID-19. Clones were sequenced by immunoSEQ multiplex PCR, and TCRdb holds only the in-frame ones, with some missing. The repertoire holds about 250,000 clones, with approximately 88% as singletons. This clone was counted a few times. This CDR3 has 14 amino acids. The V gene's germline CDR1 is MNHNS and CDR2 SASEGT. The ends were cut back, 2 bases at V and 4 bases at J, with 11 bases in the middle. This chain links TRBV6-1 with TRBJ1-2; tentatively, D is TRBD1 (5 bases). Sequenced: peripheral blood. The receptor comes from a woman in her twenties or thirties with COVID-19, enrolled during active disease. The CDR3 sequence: CASSEPQGIYGYTF. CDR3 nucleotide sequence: TGTGCCAGCAGTGAACCGCAGGGTATCTATGGCTACACCTTC.